This T cell receptor (beta chain) was captured in a study of control samples from healthy donors and cancer patients. V gave up 3 bases and J gave up 8 bases, with 5 bases separating them. This CDR3 region has 11 residues. Germline CDR1 SGDLS, CDR2 YYNGEE. TCRdb's copy holds only in-frame clones and misses some; the assay was immunoSEQ multiplex PCR. The sample contains roughly 200,000 clones, roughly 91% of which appear only once. The receptor's source is a man between 18 and 29 years old in good health. This sequence joins TRBV9 and TRBJ2-2; D unclear. The sample taken for sequencing was blood. Written as DNA, the CDR3 is TGTGCCAGCAGCGCCCAAGGGGAGCTGTTTTTT. Protein: CASSAQGELFF.